Shown below are 20 T cell receptor beta chains from a single sample sequenced in a study of T cell responses to AZD1222 COVID-19 vaccine. TCRdb keeps only in-frame clones here, not all; method: immunoSEQ multiplex PCR. Found here are some 89,000 clones, roughly 90% of them singletons; the top ten hold around 4.5%. The sequencing here drew on peripheral blood, taken on day 0 of MenACWY control vaccination. These receptors originate from an adult in good health.

The J gene is TRBJ2-5, the V gene TRBV18; D perhaps matches TRBD2 (5 bases). V gave up 3 bases and J gave up 3 bases, with 8 bases separating them. Germline CDR1 and CDR2: KGHSH and LQKENI. The CDR3 is 13 amino acids. The CDR3 reads CASSPRAEETQYF. The CDR3, as DNA: TGTGCCAGCTCACCGCGGGCAGAAGAGACCCAGTACTTC.

This clone was seen once. The V and J genes are TRBV15 and TRBJ2-1; D is possibly TRBD1 or TRBD2 (5 bases each). CDR3 length: 14 amino acids. The germline CDR1 and CDR2 sequences are LNHNV and YYDKDF (reference sequence). Deletions cut 3 bases from V and 2 bases from J, with 8 bases between. CDR3 loop: CATSRQGPYNEQFF. In nucleotides, the CDR3 is TGTGCCACCAGCAGGCAGGGACCCTACAATGAGCAGTTCTTC.

The chain recombines TRBV4-2 with TRBJ2-7; weak D call: TRBD1 (6 bases). This CDR3 is 13 amino acids long. Germline lookup yields CDR1 LGHNA and CDR2 YNFKEQ. The V gene lost 1 base and the J gene lost 6 bases, with 10 bases spanning the gap. Here the CDR3 DNA reads TGTGCCAGCAGCCAAGTCGCAGGGGCCGAGCAGTACTTC. This codes for CASSQVAGAEQYF.

This clone was recorded a few times. CDR3 nucleotides: TGTGCCAGCAGCTTGGCCCAGCGGGGTTCCTACAATGAGCAGTTCTTC. It codes for CASSLAQRGSYNEQFF. This rearrangement joins TRBV5-4 to TRBJ2-1; 7 nucleotides agree with TRBD2. Germline assignment: CDR1 SGHNT and CDR2 YYREEE (reference sequence). The trim removed 0 bases at V and 1 base at J, leaving 4 bases unmatched. The CDR3 extends over 16 amino acids. The entire variable domain, with the rest obtained from reference TRBV5-4 and TRBJ2-1, is as follows: ETGVTQSPTHLIKTRGQQVTLRCSSQSGHNTVSWYQQALGQGPQFIFQYYREEENGRGNFPPRFSGLQFPNYSSELNVNALELDDSALYLCASSLAQRGSYNEQFFGPGTRLTVL.

The chain employs TRBV4-3 and TRBJ1-4, with no clear D. Between the trimmed V and J ends, which lost 3 bases and 8 bases, there was a span of 16 bases. CDR1 is LGHNA and CDR2 is YSLEER in the germline V gene. The CDR3 extends over 15 amino acids. The CDR3 coding sequence is TGCGCCAGCAGCCAGGGAGACGCCCAAGGAGAAAAACTGTTTTTT. Translation: CASSQGDAQGEKLFF.

The chain is built from TRBV28 and TRBJ1-2; D ambiguous. V lost 4 bases to trimming and J lost 4 bases, with 10 bases between them. Germline assignment: CDR1 MDHEN and CDR2 SYDVKM. This CDR3 is built from 13 residues. The CDR3, as DNA: TGTGCCAGCAGTTGTCAGTTTTGCTATGGCTACACCTTC. It codes for CASSCQFCYGYTF.

This clone was seen just once. This chain links TRBV6-5 with TRBJ2-3; D remains ambiguous. The V gene's germline CDR1 is MNHEY and CDR2 SVGAGI. This CDR3 has 13 residues. V lost 2 bases and J 6 bases, leaving 9 bases between the germline ends. In DNA, the CDR3 is TGTGCCAGCAGTTACGATTCGGTGGATACGCAGTATTTT. Amino acids: CASSYDSVDTQYF.

The chain carries TRBV24-1 and TRBJ2-3; 10 bases line up with TRBD1. The CDR3 has 15 amino acids. The germline gives CDR1 KGHDR, CDR2 SFDVKD. V lost 9 bases and J lost 6; bases outside the gene matches: 11. CDR3 amino acids: CATSWTGGSPDTQYF. The CDR3 bases are TGTGCCACCTCCTGGACAGGGGGGAGCCCCGATACGCAGTATTTT.

The V gene is TRBV4-2, the J gene TRBJ2-5; 13 nucleotides align to TRBD2. The germline V gene has CDR1 LGHNA and CDR2 YNFKEQ. After removal of 5 bases from V and 3 bases from J, the junction contained 6 bases not matched to a gene. This CDR3 spans 16 amino acids. CDR3 in DNA: TGTGCCAGCAGCTCTGGACTAGCGGGAGTCGAAGAGACCCAGTACTTC. It encodes CASSSGLAGVEETQYF.

The V and J genes are TRBV24-1 and TRBJ2-2; D remains unclear. The CDR3 loop spans 13 amino acids. Germline CDR1 KGHDR, CDR2 SFDVKD. Between the trimmed V and J ends, which lost 7 bases and 3 bases, there was a span of 8 bases. CDR3 nucleotide sequence: TGTGCCACCAGCACGGCCTACACCGGGGAGCTGTTTTTT. It encodes CATSTAYTGELFF.

This sequence joins TRBV19 and TRBJ2-5, with 15 positions matching TRBD2. Germline lookup yields CDR1 LNHDA and CDR2 SQIVND (reference sequence). CDR3 length: 18 amino acids. J lost 2 bases, V lost 0 bases, and 4 bases had no gene match. CDR3 sequence reads: CASSIEGLAGGRQETQYF. CDR3 in DNA: TGTGCCAGTAGTATAGAGGGACTAGCGGGAGGAAGGCAAGAGACCCAGTACTTC.

This clone appeared once. This sequence joins TRBV6-1 and TRBJ1-2, with D maybe TRBD1 (6 bases). CDR3 length: 12 amino acids. Trimming pared 3 bases from V and 6 bases from J, leaving 8 bases between. Germline V CDR1 and CDR2: MNHNS, SASEGT. CDR3 DNA sequence: TGTGCCAGCAGTGACAGGGGTAATGGCTACACCTTC. It specifies CASSDRGNGYTF.

The rearrangement joins TRBV2 to TRBJ1-6, with a tentative D call TRBD1 (6 bases). The CDR3 covers 15 residues. The ends were cut back, 4 bases at V and 9 bases at J, with 16 bases in the middle. In germline, CDR1 is SNHLY, CDR2 FYNNEI. CDR3 loop: CASSGAQQGISPLHF. As DNA, the CDR3 is TGTGCCAGCAGTGGGGCCCAACAGGGAATTTCACCCCTCCACTTT.

The chain uses TRBV19 and TRBJ2-5; no clear D. Per germline, CDR1 LNHDA and CDR2 SQIVND (reference sequence). V was clipped by 3 bases and J by 4 bases, with 12 bases between them. CDR3 size: 14 residues. The CDR3, as DNA: TGTGCCAGTAGTATGACCGCGTCGGGAGAGACCCAGTACTTC. Amino acid sequence: CASSMTASGETQYF.

This clone appeared a few times. A junction boundary mismatches the germline segment, possibly from a read error. The chain carries TRBV10-3 and TRBJ1-1; D is unresolved. The germline V gene has CDR1 ENHRY and CDR2 SYGVKD. The CDR3 is 13 amino acids. In DNA form, the CDR3 reads TGTGCCGCAGGTACCATCCCGAACGCTGAAGCTTTCTTT. Its translation is CAAGTIPNAEAFF.

This clone was counted once. CDR3 sequence: CAISVGRNQPQHF. CDR3 nucleotides: TGTGCCATCAGTGTGGGACGCAATCAGCCCCAGCATTTT. The chain employs TRBV10-3 and TRBJ1-5, with TRBD1 as a possible D gene (5 bases). V dropped 4 bases and J dropped 2 bases, with 6 bases sitting between them. There are 13 residues in the CDR3. The germline gives CDR1 ENHRY, CDR2 SYGVKD.

The chain joins TRBV11-1 to TRBJ2-2, with 7 bases aligning to TRBD1. J lost 4 bases, V lost 3 bases, and 8 bases had no gene match. Germline assignment: CDR1 SGHAT and CDR2 FQDESV (reference sequence). This CDR3 is built from 16 residues. CDR3 region: CASSFGRGPGTGELFF. CDR3 DNA: TGTGCCAGCAGCTTCGGTAGGGGGCCGGGCACCGGGGAGCTGTTTTTT.

This clone occurred once. The V and J genes are TRBV7-8 and TRBJ2-7, with 8 bases lining up with TRBD1. Looked up from germline, CDR1 is SGHVS and CDR2 is FQNEAQ. V was pared by 3 bases and J by 2 bases, with 6 bases of the junction left unmatched. CDR3 length: 15 amino acids. CDR3 region: CASSLARQGTYEQYF. For the CDR3, the DNA is TGTGCCAGCAGCTTGGCCCGACAGGGGACCTACGAGCAGTACTTC.

The genes are TRBV14 and TRBJ2-5; D is possibly TRBD1 (5 bases). The germline V gene encodes CDR1 SGHDN and CDR2 FVKESK. V lost 4 bases, J lost 4 bases, and 10 bases lay in between. This CDR3 is built from 13 residues. The CDR3 sequence is CASSLGLGETQYF. CDR3 sequence (DNA): TGTGCCAGCAGCCTGGGGCTGGGAGAGACCCAGTACTTC. Complete variable domain (other parts from reference TRBV14 and TRBJ2-5): EAGVTQFPSHSVIEKGQTVTLRCDPISGHDNLYWYRRVMGKEIKFLLHFVKESKQDESGMPNNRFLAERTGGTYSTLKVQPAELEDSGVYFCASSLGLGETQYFGPGTRLLVL.

In its sample, this clone was seen a few times. The chain has TRBV3-1 (or the pseudogene TRBV3-2) and TRBJ1-2; D not resolved. Trimming shortened V by 8 bases and J by 4 bases, and 14 bases separated the two germline ends. In germline, CDR1 is LGHDT, CDR2 YNNKEL (reference sequence). This CDR3 comprises 13 residues. The CDR3 nucleotides read TGTGCCAGCTTAGCCGATCGGGCCTATGGCTACACCTTC. Translated, it gives CASLADRAYGYTF.